Listed here are 10 T cell receptor beta chains from one sample, sequenced in a study of OX40 agonist ivuxolimab in advanced cancers. Sequenced by immunoSEQ multiplex PCR; TCRdb stores in-frame clones only, minus some. The sample yields about 64,000 clones, 84% seen once. Material: CD4+ or CD8+ T cells sorted from blood, obtained in a trial of the OX40 agonist ivuxolimab. These receptors were obtained from an adult with an advanced solid tumor such as melanoma, head and neck, liver or kidney cancer.

The chain carries TRBV5-1 and TRBJ2-1; 11 positions agree with TRBD2. Germline assignment: CDR1 SGHRS and CDR2 YFSETQ. This CDR3 contains 16 residues. V shed 0 bases, J shed 6 bases, and the junction held 5 bases outside the gene matches. DNA of the CDR3: TGCGCCAGCAGCTTGGCCGCTAGCGGGAGGAGCAATGAGCAGTTCTTC. Its protein product is CASSLAASGRSNEQFF.

As DNA, the CDR3 is TGTGCCAGCAGCTTAACAGGAGGGGCGCGGGCCTACAATGAGCAGTTCTTC. It encodes CASSLTGGARAYNEQFF. The rearrangement joins TRBV7-3 to TRBJ2-1; TRBD2 might be the D (6 bases). Trimming stripped 0 bases from V and 2 bases from J, with 14 bases between. From germline, CDR1 is SGHTA and CDR2 FQGTGA. The CDR3 is 17 amino acids.

CDR3 in DNA: TGTGCCAGTAGTATTCAGATGGGCAATGAAAAACTGTTTTTT. The encoded protein is CASSIQMGNEKLFF. The chain is built from TRBV19 and TRBJ1-4; D is uncertain. With 3 bases removed from V and 5 bases from J, the gap between germline ends came to 10 bases. This CDR3 has 14 amino acids. The germline gives CDR1 LNHDA, CDR2 SQIVND (reference sequence).

DNA for the CDR3: TGTGCCAGCAGAGAACGTCAGGACAGGGGGCGCACAGGTGAAGCTTTCTTT. This sequence encodes CASRERQDRGRTGEAFF. The rearrangement links TRBV6-1 to TRBJ1-1, with 11 bases matching TRBD1. The CDR3 is made up of 17 amino acids. V dropped 6 bases and J dropped 7; count of bases not matched to a gene: 16. Germline CDR1 reads MNHNS; CDR2 reads SASEGT.

The J gene is TRBJ2-3, the V gene TRBV5-4; D unresolved. The CDR3 covers 17 residues. V shed 0 bases and J shed 0 bases, with 14 bases lying between them. From germline, CDR1 is SGHNT and CDR2 YYREEE (reference sequence). CDR3 sequence reads: CASSLGFGKPSTDTQYF. CDR3 bases: TGTGCCAGCAGCTTGGGGTTTGGTAAACCTAGCACAGATACGCAGTATTTT.

By share of the sample, this clone is medium-sized. The chain is built from TRBV10-3 and TRBJ1-5, with TRBD1 identical over 10 bases. CDR1 and CDR2 from the germline V gene are ENHRY and SYGVKD. The CDR3 has 15 amino acids. J was trimmed by 7 bases and V by 5 bases; bases with no gene match: 8. The DNA for the CDR3 is TGTGCCATCAGTTCGACAGGGGGCCTAGGCCAGCCCCAGCATTTT. Protein: CAISSTGGLGQPQHF.

The sample holds a few counts of this clone. CDR3 amino acids: CASSNNRGHDEKLFF. CDR3 nucleotides: TGTGCCAGCAGCAATAACAGGGGGCATGACGAAAAACTGTTTTTT. This chain uses TRBV11-3 with TRBJ1-4, with 9 nucleotides matching TRBD1. CDR1 SGHNT and CDR2 YENEEA come from the germline V gene. Losses at the gene ends were 5 bases for V and 8 bases for J; bases not matched to a gene: 9. The CDR3 sequence is 15 residues long.

The chain joins TRBV5-1 to TRBJ2-6; 10 bases agree with TRBD1. The CDR3 is 16 residues long. Germline lookup yields CDR1 SGHRS and CDR2 YFSETQ. Trimming at V came to 5 bases and at J to 0 bases, leaving 2 bases not matched to a gene. The CDR3 DNA follows: TGCGCCAGCAGGGGACAGGGGTTCTCTGGGGCCAACGTCCTGACTTTC. Protein product: CASRGQGFSGANVLTF.

This sequence joins TRBV28 and TRBJ1-2, with 9 bases fitting TRBD1. Germline CDR1 reads MDHEN; CDR2 reads SYDVKM. There are 15 residues in the CDR3. Trimming at V came to 5 bases and at J to 4 bases, leaving 8 bases not matched to a gene. This CDR3 reads CASSEPGQGFYGYTF. Written as DNA, the CDR3 is TGTGCCAGCAGTGAACCGGGACAGGGATTCTATGGCTACACCTTC.

The chain carries TRBV5-5 and TRBJ1-1, with D unresolved. Deletions cut 2 bases from V and 0 bases from J, with 8 bases between. CDR1 is SGHKS, CDR2 YYEKEE, per germline (reference sequence). The CDR3 loop spans 14 amino acids. Written as DNA, the CDR3 is TGTGCCAGCAGCTTTTACAGCATGAACACTGAAGCTTTCTTT. It is translated as CASSFYSMNTEAFF.